The rows below give T cell receptor beta chains drawn from one sample of a study of cytotoxic CD8 clonotypes in ibrutinib-treated CLL. TCRdb's copy holds only in-frame clones and misses some; the assay was immunoSEQ multiplex PCR. In the table there are fewer than 400,000 clones, roughly two thirds of which are singletons. The sequenced sample was PBMCs, obtained after 36 months of ibrutinib treatment. The origin of the receptors is a human donor with chronic lymphocytic leukemia. Both conserved end residues are part of each CDR3. The order of the fields is CDR3 protein, CDR3 DNA, J gene, V gene, clone size, D gene. The D gene is left open where the match is weak. For some rows the clone size is stated as once, few or many, or as a class when expanded; others skip it.

CASSLDPNSPLHF | TGTGCCAGCTCTCTCGACCCCAATTCACCCCTCCACTTT | TRBJ1-6 | TRBV18 | NA | NA
CASSQGGRTGGRNTGELFF | TGCGCCAGCAGCCAAGGAGGCCGAACAGGGGGCCGGAACACCGGGGAGCTGTTTTTT | TRBJ2-2 | TRBV4-1 | NA | TRBD1
CASSQAGGSGEQYF | TGCGCCAGCAGCCAAGCGGGGGGGTCGGGCGAGCAGTACTTC | TRBJ2-7 | TRBV4-1 | NA | TRBD2
CASVYGRQGNEQFF | TGTGCCAGCGTATACGGGAGACAGGGGAATGAGCAGTTCTTC | TRBJ2-1 | TRBV11-2 | NA | TRBD1
CATSRDLGGGAADTQYF | TGTGCCACCAGCAGAGATCTCGGCGGGGGGGCAGCAGATACGCAGTATTTT | TRBJ2-3 | TRBV15 | NA | TRBD2
CASSSARERYEQYF | TGTGCCAGCAGTTCGGCCAGGGAGCGCTACGAGCAGTACTTC | TRBJ2-7 | TRBV6-6 | once | NA
CAINGLAGGRTDTQYF | TGTGCCATCAATGGACTAGCGGGGGGGCGCACAGATACGCAGTATTTT | TRBJ2-3 | TRBV10-3 | NA | TRBD2
CASSDNRARGEQYF | TGTGCCAGCAGCGATAACAGGGCGCGGGGCGAGCAGTACTTC | TRBJ2-7 | TRBV9 | once | NA
CASSSLGGPQYF | TGTGCCAGTAGTAGTTTAGGAGGCCCGCAGTATTTT | TRBJ2-3 | TRBV19 | NA | NA
CASSLDEGGPTYEQYF | TGTGCCAGCAGCCTAGATGAAGGGGGCCCTACCTACGAGCAGTACTTC | TRBJ2-7 | TRBV7-9 | NA | TRBD1
CASSDLRQVYGYTF | TGTGCCAGCAGTGATCTTCGACAGGTCTATGGCTACACCTTC | TRBJ1-2 | TRBV6-1 | few | NA
CATSRGLASETQYF | TGTGCCACCAGCAGAGGGCTTGCCAGCGAGACCCAGTACTTC | TRBJ2-5 | TRBV15 | NA | NA
CASSLVGQGVYEQYF | TGTGCCAGCAGCTTAGTGGGTCAGGGGGTATACGAGCAGTACTTC | TRBJ2-7 | TRBV7-2 | NA | TRBD1
CASTTSGVPQETQYF | TGTGCCAGCACCACTAGCGGGGTCCCCCAAGAGACCCAGTACTTC | TRBJ2-5 | TRBV9 | NA | TRBD2
CASSQLAGGGELFF | TGTGCCAGCAGCCAACTAGCGGGTGGCGGGGAGCTGTTTTTT | TRBJ2-2 | TRBV5-6 | NA | TRBD2
CASSPGGGARTDTQYF | TGTGCCAGCAGCCCCGGGGGTGGGGCGAGGACAGATACGCAGTATTTT | TRBJ2-3 | TRBV14 | NA | NA
CASSLPDKNEQFF | TGTGCCAGCAGCTTACCGGACAAGAATGAGCAGTTCTTC | TRBJ2-1 | TRBV7-2 | NA | NA
CASQQIWGIRDTQYF | TGCGCCTCACAGCAAATATGGGGTATTCGAGATACGCAGTATTTT | TRBJ2-3 | TRBV5-1 | NA | NA
CASSGDVANTGELFF | TGCGCCAGCAGCGGGGACGTAGCGAACACCGGGGAGCTGTTTTTT | TRBJ2-2 | TRBV5-1 | NA | NA
CASTGYASGANVLTF | TGTGCCAGCACAGGGTACGCCTCTGGGGCCAACGTCCTGACTTTC | TRBJ2-6 | TRBV27 | NA | NA
CASSVGEGMNTEAFF | TGTGCCAGCAGCGTAGGGGAGGGTATGAACACTGAAGCTTTCTTT | TRBJ1-1 | TRBV9 | many | NA
CASSWGSGTVPGYTF | TGCGCCAGCAGCTGGGGATCCGGGACAGTCCCTGGCTACACCTTC | TRBJ1-2 | TRBV5-1 | few | TRBD1
CASSLVGNFNEQYF | TGTGCCAGCAGCTTGGTTGGGAATTTCAACGAGCAGTACTTC | TRBJ2-7 | TRBV5-4 | NA | NA
CASSLVARNTDTQYF | TGTGCCAGCAGCTTAGTTGCGCGGAACACAGATACGCAGTATTTT | TRBJ2-3 | TRBV11-2 | NA | NA
CASSSPRTSVAGELFF | TGTGCCAGCAGCTCGCCTAGGACTAGCGTAGCCGGGGAGCTGTTTTTT | TRBJ2-2 | TRBV7-9 | NA | TRBD2
CASSLPGLHYEQYF | TGTGCCAGCAGCTTGCCGGGACTGCACTACGAGCAGTACTTC | TRBJ2-7 | TRBV5-4 | once | NA
CASRKLLTTTDTQYF | TGTGCCAGCAGAAAACTCTTAACGACCACAGATACGCAGTATTTT | TRBJ2-3 | TRBV6-5 | once | NA
CASSESGRGYEQYF | TGCGCCAGCAGTGAGTCGGGTAGAGGATACGAGCAGTACTTC | TRBJ2-7 | TRBV10-2 | NA | NA
CASSQGGRDYGYTF | TGCGCCAGCAGCCAAGGCGGCAGGGACTATGGCTACACCTTC | TRBJ1-2 | TRBV4-1 | few | NA
CASSRTSGRLETQYF | TGTGCCAGCAGTCGGACTAGCGGGAGGTTGGAGACCCAGTACTTC | TRBJ2-5 | TRBV28 | NA | TRBD2
CASSLGLAGAAGELFF | TGTGCCAGCTCATTAGGACTAGCGGGAGCGGCCGGGGAGCTGTTTTTT | TRBJ2-2 | TRBV18 | NA | TRBD2
CASSLSLNTEAFF | TGTGCCAGCAGTCTATCCCTGAACACTGAAGCTTTCTTT | TRBJ1-1 | TRBV6-5 | NA | NA
CASRNTEAFF | TGTGCCAGCAGGAACACTGAAGCTTTCTTT | TRBJ1-1 | TRBV6-4 | NA | NA
CASSYPQEQYF | TGTGCCAGCAGTTACCCGCAGGAGCAGTACTTC | TRBJ2-7 | TRBV6-5 | NA | NA
CASSRPRETQYF | TGTGCCAGCAGTCGACCCAGAGAGACCCAGTACTTC | TRBJ2-5 | TRBV6-6 | NA | NA
CASSSSGQVIYEQYF | TGCGCCAGCAGCTCGTCGGGACAGGTGATCTACGAGCAGTACTTC | TRBJ2-7 | TRBV5-1 | NA | TRBD1
CSGRRETQYF | TGCAGCGGACGTAGAGAGACCCAGTACTTC | TRBJ2-5 | TRBV29-1 | once | NA
CASSSTNPHEQYF | TGTGCCAGCAGCTCCACTAACCCCCACGAGCAGTACTTC | TRBJ2-7 | TRBV7-8 | once | NA
CASSPPGVGYGYTF | TGTGCCAGCTCACCACCGGGGGTGGGCTATGGCTACACCTTC | TRBJ1-2 | TRBV18 | few | NA
CATRQGLRDQPQHF | TGTGCCACCAGACAGGGATTAAGGGATCAGCCCCAGCATTTT | TRBJ1-5 | TRBV15 | NA | NA
CASSLDGVSEQYF | TGTGCCAGCAGCTTAGATGGAGTTTCCGAGCAGTACTTC | TRBJ2-7 | TRBV11-2 | NA | NA
CASSNQVEQYF | TGTGCCAGCAGCAACCAGGTCGAGCAGTACTTC | TRBJ2-7 | TRBV7-8 | few | NA
CASSYRGQPNTEAFF | TGTGCCAGCAGTTACAGGGGACAGCCGAACACTGAAGCTTTCTTT | TRBJ1-1 | TRBV6-5 | NA | TRBD1
CASRGVGAGGELFF | TGTGCCAGCAGGGGCGTTGGAGCGGGCGGGGAGCTGTTTTTT | TRBJ2-2 | TRBV2 | few | NA
CASSYKRIPTGNTIYF | TGTGCCAGCAGCTACAAAAGAATACCTACAGGAAACACCATATATTTT | TRBJ1-3 | TRBV5-6 | NA | NA
CASSLYLAVDTQYF | TGCGCCAGCAGCCTCTACTTGGCCGTAGATACGCAGTATTTT | TRBJ2-3 | TRBV4-1 | few | NA
CASSPDTLNERLFF | TGCGCCAGCAGCCCGGACACCCTAAATGAAAGACTGTTTTTT | TRBJ1-4 | TRBV5-1 | NA | NA